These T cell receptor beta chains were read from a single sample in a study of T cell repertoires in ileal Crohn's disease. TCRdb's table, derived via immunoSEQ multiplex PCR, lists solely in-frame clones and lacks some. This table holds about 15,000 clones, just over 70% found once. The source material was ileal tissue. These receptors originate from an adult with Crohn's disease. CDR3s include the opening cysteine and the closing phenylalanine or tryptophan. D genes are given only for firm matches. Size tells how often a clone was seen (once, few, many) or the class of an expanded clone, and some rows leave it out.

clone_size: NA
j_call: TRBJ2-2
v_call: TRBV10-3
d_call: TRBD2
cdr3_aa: CAISDTLAGRGTGELFF
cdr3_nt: TGTGCCATCAGTGATACCCTAGCGGGGCGTGGCACCGGGGAGCTGTTTTTT

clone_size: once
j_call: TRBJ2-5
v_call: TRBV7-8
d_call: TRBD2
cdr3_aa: CASSQAGSDQETQYF
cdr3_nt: TGTGCCAGCAGCCAAGCGGGGTCGGACCAAGAGACCCAGTACTTC

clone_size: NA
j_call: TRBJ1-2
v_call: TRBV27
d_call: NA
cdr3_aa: CASSLTRGSGYTF
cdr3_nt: TGTGCCAGCAGTTTGACCCGAGGCAGCGGCTACACCTTC

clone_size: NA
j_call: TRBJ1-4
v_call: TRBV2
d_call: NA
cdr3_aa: CASRMDRGATNEKLFF
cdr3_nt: TGTGCCAGCAGGATGGACAGAGGTGCAACTAATGAAAAACTGTTTTTT

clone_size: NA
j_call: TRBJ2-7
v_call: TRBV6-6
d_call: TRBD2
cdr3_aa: CASRLASSYEQYF
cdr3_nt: TGTGCCAGCCGACTAGCAAGCTCCTACGAGCAGTACTTC

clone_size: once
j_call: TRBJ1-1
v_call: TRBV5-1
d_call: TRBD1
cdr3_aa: CASSITGDTEAFF
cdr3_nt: TGCGCCAGCAGCATTACAGGGGACACTGAAGCTTTCTTT

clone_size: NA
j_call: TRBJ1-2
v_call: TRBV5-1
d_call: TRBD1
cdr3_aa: CASSLGQGADGYTF
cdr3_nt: TGCGCCAGCAGCTTGGGACAGGGGGCTGATGGCTACACCTTC

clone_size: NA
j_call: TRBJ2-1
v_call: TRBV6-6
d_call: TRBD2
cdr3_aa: CASTSGIYNEQFF
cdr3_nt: TGTGCCAGCACAAGCGGGATCTACAATGAGCAGTTCTTC

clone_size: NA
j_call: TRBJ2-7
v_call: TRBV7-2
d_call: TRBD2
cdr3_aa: CASSLGLASYEQYF
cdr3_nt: TGTGCCAGCAGCTTAGGACTAGCCTCCTACGAGCAGTACTTC

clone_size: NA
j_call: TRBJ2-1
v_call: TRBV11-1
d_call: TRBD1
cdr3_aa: CASSGQGHDNEQFF
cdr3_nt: TGTGCCAGCAGCGGACAGGGACACGACAATGAGCAGTTCTTC

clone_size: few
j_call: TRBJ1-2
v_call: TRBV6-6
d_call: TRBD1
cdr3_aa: CASRTGTGIYGYTF
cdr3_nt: TGTGCCAGCAGGACCGGGACAGGGATCTATGGCTACACCTTC

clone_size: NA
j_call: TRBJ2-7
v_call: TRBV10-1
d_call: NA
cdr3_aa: CASSERGRGGEQYF
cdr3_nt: TGCGCCAGCAGTGAAAGGGGAAGGGGCGGCGAGCAGTACTTC

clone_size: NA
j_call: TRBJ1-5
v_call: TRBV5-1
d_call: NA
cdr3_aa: CASSEGGDGQPQHF
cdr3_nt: TGCGCCAGTTCCGAGGGGGGGGACGGTCAGCCCCAGCATTTT

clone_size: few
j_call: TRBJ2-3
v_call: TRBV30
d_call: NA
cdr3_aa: CACPYLNIKDTQYF
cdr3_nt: TGTGCCTGCCCATACCTCAACATCAAAGATACGCAGTATTTT

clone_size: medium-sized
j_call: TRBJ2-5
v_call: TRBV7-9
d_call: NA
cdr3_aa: CASSSLANKETQYF
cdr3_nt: TGTGCCAGCAGCTCACTAGCAAATAAAGAGACCCAGTACTTC

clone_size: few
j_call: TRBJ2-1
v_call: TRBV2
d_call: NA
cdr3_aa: CASSENAKRVLFF
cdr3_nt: TGTGCCAGCAGTGAGAACGCTAAGCGGGTCTTGTTCTTC

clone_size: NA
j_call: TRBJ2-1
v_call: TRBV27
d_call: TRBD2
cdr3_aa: CASRLRGGYNEQFF
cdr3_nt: TGTGCCAGCAGACTCCGGGGGGGTTACAATGAGCAGTTCTTC

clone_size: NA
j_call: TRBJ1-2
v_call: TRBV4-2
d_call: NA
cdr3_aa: CASSQRQAEGYTF
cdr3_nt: TGTGCCAGCAGCCAACGGCAGGCAGAAGGCTACACCTTC

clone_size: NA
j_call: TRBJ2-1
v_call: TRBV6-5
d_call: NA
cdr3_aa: CASSYSNAQAWFEQFF
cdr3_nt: TGTGCCAGCAGTTACTCGAACGCGCAGGCGTGGTTTGAGCAGTTCTTC

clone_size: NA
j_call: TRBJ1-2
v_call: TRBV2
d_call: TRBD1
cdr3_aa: CASTGGYGYTF
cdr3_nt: TGTGCCAGCACAGGGGGCTATGGCTACACCTTC

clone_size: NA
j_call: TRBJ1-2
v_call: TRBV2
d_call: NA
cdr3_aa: CASVRQLFFYGYTF
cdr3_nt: TGTGCCAGCGTAAGACAGCTTTTCTTCTATGGCTACACCTTC

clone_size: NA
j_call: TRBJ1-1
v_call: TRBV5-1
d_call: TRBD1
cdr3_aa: CASSKGQGSTEAFF
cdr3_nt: TGCGCCAGCAGCAAAGGACAGGGTAGCACTGAAGCTTTCTTT

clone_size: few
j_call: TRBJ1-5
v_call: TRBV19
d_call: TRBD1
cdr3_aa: CASSPRGDRLFNQPQHF
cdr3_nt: TGTGCCAGTAGTCCCCGAGGGGACAGATTATTTAATCAGCCCCAGCATTTT

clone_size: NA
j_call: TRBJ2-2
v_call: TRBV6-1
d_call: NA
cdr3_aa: CASSEVAANTGELFF
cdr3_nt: TGTGCCAGCAGTGAAGTAGCGGCGAACACCGGGGAGCTGTTTTTT

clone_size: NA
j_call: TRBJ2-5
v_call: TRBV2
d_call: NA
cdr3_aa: CASNGRPQETQYF
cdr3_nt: TGTGCCAGCAATGGCAGGCCCCAAGAGACCCAGTACTTC

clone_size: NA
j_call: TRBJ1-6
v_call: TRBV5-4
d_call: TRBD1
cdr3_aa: CASSLGTGSSYNSPLHF
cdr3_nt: TGTGCCAGCAGCTTGGGGACAGGAAGCTCCTATAATTCACCCCTCCACTTT

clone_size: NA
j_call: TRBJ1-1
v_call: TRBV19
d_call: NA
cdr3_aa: CASSIGQVNTEAFF
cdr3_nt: TGTGCCAGTAGTATAGGCCAGGTGAACACTGAAGCTTTCTTT

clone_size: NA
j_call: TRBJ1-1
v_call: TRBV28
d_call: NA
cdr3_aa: CASSRDLNTEAFF
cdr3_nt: TGTGCCAGCAGTCGCGACTTGAACACTGAAGCTTTCTTT